This T cell receptor (beta chain) was retrieved from a study of CD4 and CD8 cells across lung adenocarcinoma regions. Germline V gene lookup returns CDR1 MNHNS and CDR2 SASEGT. The CDR3 sequence is 15 residues long. TCRdb analysed the PCR reads with MiXCR anew, one entry per CDR3 protein. The sample has under 14,000 distinct CDR3 sequences, around half seen once. This clonotype occurred a few times. V and J are TRBV6-1 and TRBJ2-3; D is uncertain. The assigned J gene may be wrong: the sequence end matches TRBJ2-7 better. This clonotype originated in a male donor with lung adenocarcinoma. The CD4 and CD8 labels of this study may be unreliable. The sample comprised CD4+ T cells from the center of a lung tumor. CDR3 residues: CASPEGHSPTDMQYF. The CDR3 region has the DNA TGTGCCAGCCCCGAAGGGCACAGTCCCACAGACATGCAGTACTTC.